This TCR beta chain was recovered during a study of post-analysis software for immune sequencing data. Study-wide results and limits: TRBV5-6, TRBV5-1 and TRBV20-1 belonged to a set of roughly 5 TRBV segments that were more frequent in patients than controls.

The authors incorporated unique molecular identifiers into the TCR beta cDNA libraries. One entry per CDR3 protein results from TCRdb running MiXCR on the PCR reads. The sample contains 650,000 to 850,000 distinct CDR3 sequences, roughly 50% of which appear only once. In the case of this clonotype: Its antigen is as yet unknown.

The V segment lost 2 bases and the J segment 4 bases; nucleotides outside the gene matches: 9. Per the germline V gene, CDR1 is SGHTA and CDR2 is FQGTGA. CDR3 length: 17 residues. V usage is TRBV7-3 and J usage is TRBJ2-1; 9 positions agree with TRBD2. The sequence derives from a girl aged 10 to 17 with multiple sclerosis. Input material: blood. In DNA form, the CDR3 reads TGTGCCAGCAGCTTATTATTGGCGGGGGGGCGGTACAATGAGCAGTTCTTC. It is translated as CASSLLLAGGRYNEQFF.